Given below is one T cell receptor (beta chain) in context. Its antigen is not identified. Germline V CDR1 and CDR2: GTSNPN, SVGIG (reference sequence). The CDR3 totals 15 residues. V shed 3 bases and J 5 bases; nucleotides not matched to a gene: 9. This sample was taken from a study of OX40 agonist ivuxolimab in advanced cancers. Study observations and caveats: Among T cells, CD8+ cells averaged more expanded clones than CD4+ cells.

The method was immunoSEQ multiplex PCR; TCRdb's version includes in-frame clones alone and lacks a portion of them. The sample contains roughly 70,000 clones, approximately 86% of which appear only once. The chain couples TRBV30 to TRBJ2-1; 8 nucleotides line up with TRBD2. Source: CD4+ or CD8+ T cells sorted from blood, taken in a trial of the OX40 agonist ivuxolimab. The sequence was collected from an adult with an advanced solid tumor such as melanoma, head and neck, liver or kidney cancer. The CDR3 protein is CAWSLGLGSDNEQFF. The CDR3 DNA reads TGTGCCTGGAGCCTGGGACTAGGATCAGACAATGAGCAGTTCTTC.